This T cell receptor (beta chain) was retrieved from a study of shared clonotypes between healthy human individuals. General observations from the study: Large sequencing depth failed to make sorted-subset sequencing complete, rarefaction showed.

The CDR3 contains 14 residues. CDR1 is SEHNR, CDR2 FQNEAQ, per germline (reference sequence). V lost 0 bases and J lost 1, with 7 bases in between. Libraries were prepared by immunoSEQ multiplex PCR; TCRdb keeps only in-frame clonotypes and omits some of them. The repertoire holds a few million clones, approximately 94% seen once, with 0.13% to 0.15% in the top ten. This clone was detected only once. Its target is unknown. The sequence was obtained from a man aged 18-30 years in good health. Source material: naive CD4+ T cells sorted from blood. Subset defined: CD45RA+ positively selected. The chain has TRBV7-9 and TRBJ2-7, with D maybe TRBD2 (5 bases). The CDR3 bases are TGTGCCAGCAGCTTAGCCAGGACTTCCTACGAGCAGTACTTC. It codes for CASSLARTSYEQYF.